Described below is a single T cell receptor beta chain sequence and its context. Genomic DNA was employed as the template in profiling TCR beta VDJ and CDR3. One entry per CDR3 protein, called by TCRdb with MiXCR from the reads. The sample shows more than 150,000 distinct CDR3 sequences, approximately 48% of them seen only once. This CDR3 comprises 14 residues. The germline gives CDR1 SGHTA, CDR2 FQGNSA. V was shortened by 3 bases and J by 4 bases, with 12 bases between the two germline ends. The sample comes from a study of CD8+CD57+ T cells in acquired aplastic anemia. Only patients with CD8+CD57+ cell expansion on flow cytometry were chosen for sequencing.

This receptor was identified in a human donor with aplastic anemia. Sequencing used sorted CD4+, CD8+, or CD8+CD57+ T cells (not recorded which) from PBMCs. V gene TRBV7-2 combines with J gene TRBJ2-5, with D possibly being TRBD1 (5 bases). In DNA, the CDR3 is TGTGCCAGCAGCTTCAATTGGGGCACAGAGACCCAGTACTTC. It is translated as CASSFNWGTETQYF.